A single sample is the source of the 20 T cell receptor beta chains below, sequenced in a study of T cell responses to AZD1222 COVID-19 vaccine. Only in-frame clones appear in the TCRdb table, and some are missing; sequencing was by immunoSEQ multiplex PCR. The data contain under 300,000 clones, approximately 93% of them singletons. The sample here was peripheral blood, taken on day 0 of AZD1222 vaccination. Receptor source: an adult in good health.

The V gene is TRBV28, the J gene TRBJ2-3; D gene ambiguous. Per the germline V gene, CDR1 is MDHEN and CDR2 is SYDVKM. The CDR3 is 12 amino acids. Trimming took 5 bases from V and 4 from J, leaving 7 bases between them. The CDR3 coding sequence is TGTGCCAGCAGTCAACCCCCAGATACGCAGTATTTT. It codes for CASSQPPDTQYF.

The chain employs TRBV2 and TRBJ1-2; perhaps TRBD1 as D (5 bases). CDR1 is SNHLY, CDR2 FYNNEI, per germline. Trimming left V 4 bases short and J 14 bases short, with 17 bases between. The CDR3 extends over 12 amino acids. CDR3 residues: CASSGEGPGVTF. CDR3 DNA sequence: TGTGCCAGCAGTGGGGAGGGGCCGGGGGTTACCTTC.

The chain is built from TRBV29-1 and TRBJ2-1; a possible D gene is TRBD2 (7 bases). Trimming pared 4 bases from V and 2 bases from J, leaving 12 bases between. Germline loops: CDR1 SQVTM, CDR2 ANQGSEA. This CDR3 has 14 residues. CDR3: CSVVSGTTYNEQFF. The CDR3 nucleotides read TGCAGCGTTGTAAGCGGGACAACCTACAATGAGCAGTTCTTC.

The chain combines TRBV2 with TRBJ1-4; 8 bases map to TRBD1. Per the germline V gene, CDR1 is SNHLY and CDR2 is FYNNEI. The V segment lost 10 bases and the J segment 7 bases; nucleotides outside the gene matches: 5. The CDR3 totals 12 residues. CDR3 nucleotides: TGTGCCACTCAGGGGGCCGGTGAAAAACTGTTTTTT. This encodes CATQGAGEKLFF.

The CDR3 DNA follows: TGTGCCAGCAGTTACTCCCTAGCGGCCTACAATGAGCAGTTCTTC. Translated, it gives CASSYSLAAYNEQFF. The chain has TRBV6-2 or TRBV6-3 and TRBJ2-1; TRBD2 matches at 7 bases. The CDR3 loop spans 15 amino acids. The J segment lost 2 bases and the V segment lost 0 bases, leaving 1 base of the junction unmatched. The germline CDR1 and CDR2 sequences are MNHEY and SVGEGT.

V usage is TRBV27 and J usage is TRBJ1-4, with a possible D match to TRBD1 (6 bases). This CDR3 is built from 14 residues. V lost 5 bases and J lost 8, with 15 bases in between. The germline gives CDR1 MNHEY, CDR2 SMNVEV (reference sequence). DNA of the CDR3: TGTGCCAGCAGTGGGGGCCTGGGGGGAGAAAAACTGTTTTTT. Protein sequence: CASSGGLGGEKLFF. Full variable domain (missing parts from reference TRBV27 and TRBJ1-4): EAQVTQNPRYLITVTGKKLTVTCSQNMNHEYMSWYRQDPGLGLRQIYYSMNVEVTDKGDVPEGYKVSRKEKRNFPLILESPSPNQTSLYFCASSGGLGGEKLFFGSGTQLSVL.

The chain carries TRBV6-2 or TRBV6-3 and TRBJ2-7; the match to TRBD2 covers 7 bases. V lost 2 bases to trimming and J lost 3 bases; unmatched junction nucleotides: 7. The germline gives CDR1 MNHEY, CDR2 SVGEGT. CDR3 size: 15 residues. CDR3 sequence: CASSYDSGLLYEQYF. The CDR3 coding sequence is TGTGCCAGCAGTTACGACTCGGGACTACTCTACGAGCAGTACTTC.

The V gene is TRBV19, the J gene TRBJ1-1; 11 bases line up with TRBD1. The CDR3 is 14 amino acids. The V and J ends lost 7 bases and 3 bases, in that order; junction bases with no gene match: 4. Germline CDR1 and CDR2: LNHDA and SQIVND (reference sequence). CDR3 nucleotides: TGTGCCAGTATGCGGGGACAGGGGGACACTGAAGCTTTCTTT. As protein: CASMRGQGDTEAFF.

This chain joins TRBV11-1 and TRBJ2-1, with 8 bases matching TRBD2. The CDR3 spans 14 residues. Unmatched junction bases numbered 9, after V lost 5 bases and J lost 9 bases. Germline CDR1 is SGHAT and CDR2 is FQDESV (reference sequence). The chain's CDR3 is CASSLAGGPVEQFF. The CDR3 DNA is TGTGCCAGCAGCCTGGCGGGGGGCCCGGTTGAGCAGTTCTTC.

Concerning this clone itself: Compared with germline, one end of the junction differs, possibly owing to a read error. The chain joins TRBV19 to TRBJ1-5; 10 nucleotides align to TRBD1. Germline V gene data show CDR1 as LNHDA and CDR2 as SQIVND (reference sequence). The CDR3 has 19 amino acids. In nucleotides, the CDR3 is TGTGCCAGTAGTATAGGAAGGACAGGGGGACGGTTGGGCAAGCAGCCCCAGCATTTT. It yields the protein CASSIGRTGGRLGKQPQHF. Drawing the rest from reference TRBV19 and TRBJ1-5, the complete variable domain is DGGITQSPKYLFRKEGQNVTLSCEQNLNHDAMYWYRQDPGQGLRLIYYSQIVNDFQKGDIAEGYSVSREKKESFPLTVTSAQKNPTAFYLCASSIGRTGGRLGKQPQHFGDGTRLSIL.

The rearrangement joins TRBV2 to TRBJ1-1; 7 bases match TRBD1. Germline V CDR1 and CDR2: SNHLY, FYNNEI. With 8 bases clipped from V and 4 bases from J, the junction kept 10 bases outside the gene matches. The CDR3 sequence is 14 residues long. CDR3 loop: CASGIGGRSTEAFF. CDR3 DNA: TGTGCCAGCGGAATAGGGGGCAGGTCCACTGAAGCTTTCTTT.

The chain is built from TRBV2 and TRBJ1-5; the match to TRBD1 covers 10 bases. The V gene's germline CDR1 is SNHLY and CDR2 FYNNEI. The J segment lost 5 bases and the V segment lost 6 bases, leaving 7 bases of the junction unmatched. The CDR3 loop spans 15 amino acids. The CDR3 loop is CASRRTGGGDQPQHF. CDR3 nucleotides: TGTGCCAGCAGGAGGACAGGGGGAGGAGATCAGCCCCAGCATTTT.

The chain uses TRBV18 and TRBJ2-3; D possibly corresponds to TRBD2 (5 bases). This CDR3 region has 15 residues. V lost 2 bases and J lost 1, with 10 bases in between. CDR1 is KGHSH, CDR2 LQKENI, per germline. CDR3 region: CASSPGIGGTDTQYF. The DNA of the CDR3 is TGTGCCAGCTCACCAGGGATCGGGGGCACAGATACGCAGTATTTT.

This clone has a single count. The rearrangement links TRBV6-2 or TRBV6-3 to TRBJ1-2; D is ambiguous. In germline, CDR1 is MNHEY, CDR2 SVGEGT. V was clipped by 1 base and J by 6 bases, with 9 bases between them. The CDR3 length is 13 residues. CDR3 sequence (DNA): TGTGCCAGCAGTTACTGGGCCCCCCATGGCTACACCTTC. Translation: CASSYWAPHGYTF.

This clone was seen just once. This chain connects TRBV4-1 to TRBJ1-1; 10 nucleotides align to TRBD1. Germline V lookup: CDR1 MGHRA, CDR2 YSYEKL. The V gene end was trimmed by 4 bases and the J gene end by 5 bases; junction bases not matched to a gene: 1. CDR3 length: 13 residues. CDR3 residues: CASSRDRGTEAFF. Written as DNA, the CDR3 is TGCGCCAGCAGCCGGGACAGGGGAACTGAAGCTTTCTTT.

V usage is TRBV10-1 and J usage is TRBJ2-1, with D perhaps assigned TRBD1 or TRBD2 (6 bases each). The CDR3 sequence is 14 residues long. Looked up from germline, CDR1 is WNHNN and CDR2 is SYGVQD (reference sequence). V lost 4 bases to trimming and J lost 8 bases, with 15 bases between them. CDR3 sequence (DNA): TGCGCCAGCAGTGCGACAGCGGAGGGGGATGAGCAGTTCTTC. Encoded protein: CASSATAEGDEQFF.

The rearrangement joins TRBV6-5 to TRBJ1-1; unclear D gene. Per germline, CDR1 MNHEY and CDR2 SVGAGI. The CDR3 sequence is 13 residues long. Trimming cost V 7 bases and J 1 base, with 10 bases left between them. The CDR3 sequence is CASNPPGNTEAFF. The DNA of the CDR3 is TGTGCCAGCAACCCCCCGGGGAACACTGAAGCTTTCTTT.

The chain combines TRBV28 with TRBJ1-1; D uncertain. Germline assignment: CDR1 MDHEN and CDR2 SYDVKM. Trimming removed 2 bases from V and 6 bases from J, with 10 bases in between. This CDR3 contains 13 residues. CDR3 loop: CASSLPGNPEAFF. CDR3 bases: TGTGCCAGCAGTTTACCAGGAAATCCTGAAGCTTTCTTT.

The chain recombines TRBV2 with TRBJ2-1; D is perhaps TRBD1 (5 bases). The CDR3 extends over 15 amino acids. Germline CDR1 SNHLY, CDR2 FYNNEI. With 5 bases removed from V and 2 bases from J, the gap between germline ends came to 13 bases. The DNA of the CDR3 is TGTGCCAGCAGTCCCGGTGCCAGGGCCTACAATGAGCAGTTCTTC. Translated, it gives CASSPGARAYNEQFF.

The V call is TRBV19, the J call TRBJ2-2; 8 positions agree with TRBD2. The germline V gene encodes CDR1 LNHDA and CDR2 SQIVND (reference sequence). This CDR3 is 15 amino acids long. Trimming took 7 bases from V and 0 from J; bases not matched to a gene: 4. The chain's CDR3 is CASKPGGPNTGELFF. The CDR3 DNA reads as TGTGCCAGTAAGCCGGGGGGGCCGAACACCGGGGAGCTGTTTTTT.